Below are 23 T cell receptor beta chains sequenced from a single sample in a study of beta chain features in type 1 diabetes. Study-wide results and caveats: Type 1 diabetes patients showed a moderate but significant shortening of TCRB CDR3s in all four CD4+ subsets.

Expressed TCRB transcripts got sequenced, as all isolated RNA was reverse transcribed. The data were produced by immunoSEQ multiplex PCR, yet TCRdb's version contains in-frame clones alone and is incomplete. The table lists 150,000 to 200,000 clones, just over 8% of them singletons. The antigens for these receptors are not known. Sequencing was done on a sample of central memory CD4+ T cells from blood. The receptor set was obtained from a woman younger than 35 with type 1 diabetes.

This clone was counted a few times. V and J are TRBV29-1 and TRBJ1-5; D unclear. Germline loops: CDR1 SQVTM, CDR2 ANQGSEA. V gave up 5 bases and J gave up 0 bases, with 8 bases separating them. The CDR3 spans 13 residues. The CDR3 spells CSVSENSNQPQHF. For the CDR3, the DNA is TGCAGCGTTTCGGAGAATAGCAATCAGCCCCAGCATTTT.

The table lists this clone with a few counts. As DNA, the CDR3 is TGTGCCATCAGACAAGAAGCGGGAGCTACGAATGAGCAGTTCTTC. Translated: CAIRQEAGATNEQFF. V gene TRBV10-3 combines with J gene TRBJ2-1; 8 bases match TRBD2. Trimming removed 6 bases from V and 7 bases from J; junction bases left unmatched: 11. The CDR3 loop spans 15 amino acids. Looked up from germline, CDR1 is ENHRY and CDR2 is SYGVKD.

This chain links TRBV11-1 with TRBJ2-1; 8 bases are a match to TRBD2. With V trimmed by 1 base and J by 8 bases, 10 bases remained unmatched. The CDR3 has 16 residues. Germline-derived CDR1 and CDR2 are SGHAT and FQDESV (reference sequence). CDR3 sequence reads: CASSLVIQAGDHEQFF. CDR3 DNA sequence: TGTGCCAGCAGCTTAGTCATCCAAGCGGGAGATCATGAGCAGTTCTTC.

This clone occurred many times. The chain is built from TRBV7-9 and TRBJ2-1; TRBD2 aligns across 7 bases. V dropped 0 bases and J dropped 8; count of bases not matched to a gene: 4. The CDR3 contains 14 residues. The germline V gene has CDR1 SEHNR and CDR2 FQNEAQ (reference sequence). CDR3 in amino acids: CASSLALAVDEQFF. The CDR3 region has the DNA TGTGCCAGCAGCTTAGCCCTAGCGGTAGATGAGCAGTTCTTC.

This clone was counted a few times. The chain joins TRBV19 to TRBJ1-1; 10 bases line up with TRBD1. CDR3 length equals 14 residues. The V gene's germline CDR1 is LNHDA and CDR2 SQIVND (reference sequence). The V segment lost 6 bases and the J segment 3 bases; nucleotides outside the gene matches: 4. CDR3 in amino acids: CASSSTGGHTEAFF. The CDR3 DNA reads as TGTGCCAGTAGCTCGACAGGGGGCCACACTGAAGCTTTCTTT.

The chain recombines TRBV7-8 with TRBJ2-7, with 9 nucleotides matching TRBD1. Germline CDR1 and CDR2: SGHVS and FQNEAQ. The V gene end was trimmed by 1 base and the J gene end by 2 bases; junction bases not matched to a gene: 3. This CDR3 has 15 amino acids. CDR3 residues: CASSLGGQGAYEQYF. The CDR3 nucleotides read TGTGCCAGCAGCTTAGGGGGACAGGGCGCCTACGAGCAGTACTTC.

The CDR3, as DNA: TGTGCCTGGAGTCCGGGACAGTTTAATCAGCCCCAGCATTTT. Translation: CAWSPGQFNQPQHF. The chain employs TRBV30 and TRBJ1-5, with 7 bases matching TRBD1. The germline CDR1 and CDR2 sequences are GTSNPN and SVGIG (reference sequence). The J segment lost 4 bases and the V segment lost 2 bases, leaving 5 bases of the junction unmatched. The CDR3 contains 14 residues.

In its sample, this clone was seen a few times. V gene TRBV9 combines with J gene TRBJ2-7; weak D call: TRBD1 (6 bases). CDR3 size: 16 residues. Germline-derived CDR1 and CDR2 are SGDLS and YYNGEE. V lost 3 bases and J lost 3, with 19 bases in between. The CDR3 loop is CASSADSESSVYEQYF. In DNA, the CDR3 is TGTGCCAGCAGCGCGGACAGCGAAAGCTCAGTCTACGAGCAGTACTTC.

The chain employs TRBV28 and TRBJ2-6, with D possibly TRBD2 on 5 matching bases. Trimming removed 4 bases from V and 1 base from J, with 8 bases in between. Per germline, CDR1 MDHEN and CDR2 SYDVKM. CDR3 length: 15 amino acids. CDR3 sequence reads: CASSYPGSGANVLTF. CDR3 DNA: TGTGCCAGCAGTTATCCGGGATCTGGGGCCAACGTCCTGACTTTC.

The CDR3 protein is CASGAGVYNEQFF. The CDR3, as DNA: TGTGCCAGCGGGGCGGGAGTCTACAATGAGCAGTTCTTC. The V call is TRBV2, the J call TRBJ2-1, with 7 bases identical to TRBD2. The CDR3 covers 13 residues. Germline V gene lookup returns CDR1 SNHLY and CDR2 FYNNEI. V gave up 8 bases and J gave up 3 bases; unmatched junction bases: 4.

This clone was counted between two and nine times. The rearrangement joins TRBV4-3 to TRBJ1-1; D is unclear. V lost 0 bases to trimming and J lost 5 bases, with 13 bases between them. CDR3 length equals 15 residues. Per germline, CDR1 LGHNA and CDR2 YSLEER. CDR3 DNA sequence: TGCGCCAGCAGCCAAGAACTGAGGGAGGGTACTGAAGCTTTCTTT. Protein sequence: CASSQELREGTEAFF.

The rearrangement uses TRBV6-4 and TRBJ2-2; no definite D call. Trimming removed 3 bases at V and 8 bases at J, with 7 bases between. The CDR3 is 12 residues long. The germline V gene encodes CDR1 MRHNA and CDR2 SNTAGT. This CDR3 is CASSDNSGELFF. The CDR3 DNA is TGTGCCAGCAGTGATAATTCGGGGGAGCTGTTTTTT.

There are a few counts of this clone. This chain connects TRBV10-3 to TRBJ2-7; D is unresolved. Germline V gives CDR1 ENHRY, CDR2 SYGVKD. The ends were cut back, 0 bases at V and 0 bases at J, with 6 bases in the middle. The CDR3 consists of 14 residues. The CDR3 DNA reads as TGTGCCATCAGTGAGTCGGCAGGCTCCTACGAGCAGTACTTC. Translation: CAISESAGSYEQYF.

This clone has just a few counts. This chain uses TRBV4-3 with TRBJ1-2, with no clear D. Germline V gene sequence: CDR1 LGHNA, CDR2 YSLEER. V lost 4 bases, J lost 4 bases, and 13 bases lay in between. This CDR3 has 14 amino acids. The CDR3 spells CASSPGVVGYGYTF. The CDR3 nucleotides read TGCGCCAGCAGCCCCGGAGTCGTCGGCTATGGCTACACCTTC.

This clone was detected many times. The J gene is TRBJ2-5, the V gene TRBV5-1; 12 bases are shared with TRBD2. From germline, CDR1 is SGHRS and CDR2 YFSETQ. CDR3 size: 17 residues. With V trimmed by 4 bases and J by 1 base, 8 bases remained unmatched. CDR3 sequence: CASSLMTSGRGQETQYF. CDR3 DNA sequence: TGCGCCAGCAGCCTAATGACTAGCGGGAGAGGCCAAGAGACCCAGTACTTC. The entire variable domain, with the rest obtained from reference TRBV5-1 and TRBJ2-5, is as follows: KAGVTQTPRYLIKTRGQQVTLSCSPISGHRSVSWYQQTPGQGLQFLFEYFSETQRNKGNFPGRFSGRQFSNSRSEMNVSTLELGDSALYLCASSLMTSGRGQETQYFGPGTRLLVL.

This clone was picked up a small number of times. The chain combines TRBV4-3 with TRBJ1-1, with TRBD1 matching over 7 bases. The CDR3 has 15 amino acids. The V and J ends lost 4 bases and 8 bases, in that order; junction bases with no gene match: 13. The germline CDR1 and CDR2 sequences are LGHNA and YSLEER. The CDR3, as DNA: TGCGCCAGCAGCCCACAACCCGACAGGGTTTGGGAAGCTTTCTTT. This gives the protein CASSPQPDRVWEAFF.

This clone was observed a handful of times. The chain carries TRBV10-3 and TRBJ1-6, with 9 bases identical to TRBD1. Germline V gene sequence: CDR1 ENHRY, CDR2 SYGVKD. Losses at the gene ends were 6 bases for V and 6 bases for J; bases not matched to a gene: 6. The CDR3 spans 15 residues. In nucleotides, the CDR3 is TGTGCCATCAGAGGTGGGACAGGGACTAATTCACCCCTCCACTTT. It specifies CAIRGGTGTNSPLHF.

This chain links TRBV28 with TRBJ2-5, with D perhaps matching TRBD1 (7 bases). V gave up 4 bases and J gave up 6 bases, with 21 bases separating them. The CDR3 runs 16 residues. Germline assignment: CDR1 MDHEN and CDR2 SYDVKM. Here the CDR3 reads CASSSWTGGEVKTQYF. CDR3 coding DNA: TGTGCCAGCAGTTCCTGGACAGGAGGGGAGGTCAAGACCCAGTACTTC.

The V call is TRBV5-1, the J call TRBJ2-4, with a weak D call TRBD1 (7 bases). Germline V gene lookup returns CDR1 SGHRS and CDR2 YFSETQ. This CDR3 comprises 14 residues. Deletions cut 2 bases from V and 5 bases from J, with 11 bases between. CDR3: CASSLGGGQNIQYF. The CDR3 nucleotides are TGCGCCAGCAGCTTAGGAGGGGGCCAAAACATTCAGTACTTC.

This clone was seen a handful of times. The chain is built from TRBV2 and TRBJ2-5; TRBD2 aligns across 9 bases. This CDR3 has 15 residues. The V gene end was trimmed by 3 bases and the J gene end by 6 bases; junction bases not matched to a gene: 8. Germline V gene sequence: CDR1 SNHLY, CDR2 FYNNEI. CDR3 residues: CASSDPAGGPQTQYF. CDR3 nucleotide sequence: TGTGCCAGCAGTGATCCTGCGGGGGGGCCCCAGACCCAGTACTTC.

This chain connects TRBV4-1 to TRBJ2-1; tentative D call: TRBD2 (5 bases). Germline lookup yields CDR1 MGHRA and CDR2 YSYEKL. This CDR3 comprises 15 residues. The V end lost 0 bases, the J end lost 8 bases, and 14 bases lay between the germline ends. CDR3 protein: CASSQDETGVDEQFF. CDR3 in DNA: TGCGCCAGCAGCCAAGATGAAACCGGGGTCGATGAGCAGTTCTTC.

This clone came up a few times. The V call is TRBV5-6, the J call TRBJ1-6, with a possible D match to TRBD1 (6 bases). V lost 4 bases and J lost 10, with 12 bases in between. Germline-derived CDR1 and CDR2 are SGHDT and YYEEEE. CDR3 length: 13 residues. CDR3 coding DNA: TGTGCCAGCAGCGCATCAGGGGAATCACCCCTCCACTTT. Amino acids: CASSASGESPLHF.

The sample holds a few counts of this clone. V usage is TRBV21-1 and J usage is TRBJ2-3; TRBD2, the D gene given by the table, was not confirmed from the DNA. TRBV21-1 constitutes a pseudogene. This CDR3 is built from 16 residues. The DNA for the CDR3 is TGTGCCAGCAGCAAAGTGGTAGGGAGGGCCACAGATACGCAGTATTTT. Translation gives CASSKVVGRATDTQYF.